Below are 14 T cell receptor beta chains sequenced from a single sample in a study of CD8+ T cells in alopecia areata. RNA was extracted and reverse transcribed into cDNA as the sequencing template. Sequencing was performed with immunoSEQ multiplex PCR; in TCRdb, only in-frame clones are kept and a portion is missing. There are 160,000 or so clones in the sample; 58% occur only once, and roughly 17% lies in the top ten. Indicated treatment: oral pan-JAK inhibitor, 5-10 mg twice daily. The sample in question was CD4+ T cells sorted from blood, obtained at roughly week 55, from a patient treated with tofacitinib. The source is a human donor with alopecia areata.

The genes are TRBV7-6 and TRBJ2-5; 7 bases match TRBD2. CDR1 and CDR2 (germline): SGHVS, FNYEAQ. This CDR3 is built from 14 residues. J gave up 5 bases and V 5 bases, and 8 bases lay outside the gene matches. The CDR3 here is CASSPRTRGETQYF. The CDR3 DNA is TGTGCCAGCAGCCCCCGGACTAGGGGCGAGACCCAGTACTTC.

The chain couples TRBV2 to TRBJ2-5, with a tentative D call TRBD1 (5 bases). In germline, CDR1 is SNHLY, CDR2 FYNNEI. With 6 bases removed from V and 4 bases from J, the gap between germline ends came to 12 bases. The CDR3 covers 13 residues. CDR3 DNA: TGTGCCAGCAGGGGCACAGGCGGAGAGACCCAGTACTTC. Its protein product is CASRGTGGETQYF. Based on the CDR3 plus reference TRBV2 and TRBJ2-5, the full variable domain is EPEVTQTPSHQVTQMGQEVILRCVPISNHLYFYWYRQILGQKVEFLVSFYNNEISEKSEIFDDQFSVERPDGSNFTLKIRSTKLEDSAMYFCASRGTGGETQYFGPGTRLLVL.

The rearrangement uses TRBV4-2 and TRBJ1-5; no clear D. Germline V gives CDR1 LGHNA, CDR2 YNFKEQ. The CDR3 consists of 16 residues. V shed 0 bases and J shed 2 bases, with 11 bases lying between them. CDR3: CASSQDMIGGNQPQHF. CDR3 DNA sequence: TGTGCCAGCAGCCAAGACATGATTGGGGGCAATCAGCCCCAGCATTTT.

V and J are TRBV5-1 and TRBJ1-6; D call uncertain. CDR3 length equals 13 residues. The germline V and J ends were trimmed by 0 bases and 10 bases, with 8 bases remaining between them. From germline, CDR1 is SGHRS and CDR2 YFSETQ. DNA for the CDR3: TGCGCCAGCAGCTTGGCTCAGGACTCACCCCTCCACTTT. It translates to CASSLAQDSPLHF.

This clone turned up a few times. The chain couples TRBV29-1 to TRBJ1-1; a weak D match, TRBD1 (5 bases). Germline loops: CDR1 SQVTM, CDR2 ANQGSEA. Trimming left V 4 bases short and J 5 bases short, with 11 bases between. The CDR3 sequence is 12 residues long. CDR3 DNA: TGCAGCGTTGGCGGCGAGGGGACTGAAGCTTTCTTT. This sequence encodes CSVGGEGTEAFF.

The J gene is TRBJ1-2, the V gene TRBV2; unclear D gene. The CDR3 totals 10 residues. Germline V gene data show CDR1 as SNHLY and CDR2 as FYNNEI. Trimming left V 5 bases short and J 9 bases short, with 7 bases between. This CDR3 reads CASSRGSYTF. The CDR3 DNA follows: TGTGCCAGCAGTCGAGGGAGCTACACCTTC.

The chain's CDR3 is CSVVRGGRNTEAFF. DNA of the CDR3: TGCAGCGTTGTTCGCGGGGGGAGGAACACTGAAGCTTTCTTT. This rearrangement joins TRBV29-1 to TRBJ1-1; a weak D match, TRBD1 (5 bases). V was trimmed by 4 bases and J by 1 base, leaving 13 bases between them. CDR3 size: 14 residues. Germline CDR1 and CDR2: SQVTM and ANQGSEA.

This chain connects TRBV30 to TRBJ1-2, with D maybe TRBD1 (6 bases). This CDR3 spans 14 amino acids. Deletions cut 4 bases from V and 5 bases from J, with 17 bases between. Germline values: CDR1 GTSNPN, CDR2 SVGIG (reference sequence). The CDR3 is CAWTGMNRDYGYTF. CDR3 DNA sequence: TGTGCCTGGACAGGAATGAACAGGGATTATGGCTACACCTTC.

The chain uses TRBV14 and TRBJ2-3; maybe TRBD1 (6 bases). Per germline, CDR1 SGHDN and CDR2 FVKESK. Trimming cost V 1 base and J 2 bases, with 16 bases left between them. This CDR3 has 17 amino acids. The CDR3 DNA sequence: TGTGCCAGCAGCCAAGGCAGGGGCAATTTCTTCACAGATACGCAGTATTTT. Translated: CASSQGRGNFFTDTQYF.

V usage is TRBV15 and J usage is TRBJ2-7; possibly TRBD1 for D (6 bases). Germline V gives CDR1 LNHNV, CDR2 YYDKDF (reference sequence). The CDR3 contains 15 residues. With 5 bases removed from V and 5 bases from J, the gap between germline ends came to 19 bases. For the CDR3, the DNA is TGTGCCACCAGCTCCTTGGGGGACACTCGCGACGAGCAGTACTTC. This sequence encodes CATSSLGDTRDEQYF.

The table lists this clone with a few counts. The chain combines TRBV29-1 with TRBJ2-7; unclear D gene. Trimming pared 3 bases from V and 7 bases from J, leaving 10 bases between. CDR1 and CDR2 from the germline V gene are SQVTM and ANQGSEA. CDR3 length: 11 residues. The DNA of the CDR3 is TGCAGCGTTGAGGTCTACTCGGAGCAGTACTTC. It specifies CSVEVYSEQYF.

The CDR3 DNA is TGTGCCAGCAGTTACGAAGGTTCCCCTTACTTC. Translated: CASSYEGSPYF. V and J are TRBV6-6 and TRBJ2-5; D ambiguous. The CDR3 is 11 amino acids. The V gene lost 2 bases and the J gene lost 14 bases, with 12 bases spanning the gap. Germline V CDR1 and CDR2: MNHNY, SVGAGI (reference sequence).

This chain connects TRBV7-8 to TRBJ2-7; the match to TRBD1 covers 8 bases. Germline values: CDR1 SGHVS, CDR2 FQNEAQ. The CDR3 totals 15 residues. V was clipped by 0 bases and J by 3 bases; unmatched bases: 4. CDR3 loop: CASSLAQQGVYEQYF. The DNA for the CDR3 is TGTGCCAGCAGCTTAGCCCAACAGGGGGTCTACGAGCAGTACTTC.

This clone was counted a single time. This rearrangement joins TRBV30 to TRBJ2-2; 8 nucleotides match TRBD1. Germline CDR1 and CDR2: GTSNPN and SVGIG (reference sequence). V shed 6 bases and J 1 base; nucleotides not matched to a gene: 7. This CDR3 is 15 amino acids long. Here the CDR3 reads CACAGQGKNTGELFF. The DNA of the CDR3 is TGTGCCTGCGCCGGACAGGGCAAGAACACCGGGGAGCTGTTTTTT.